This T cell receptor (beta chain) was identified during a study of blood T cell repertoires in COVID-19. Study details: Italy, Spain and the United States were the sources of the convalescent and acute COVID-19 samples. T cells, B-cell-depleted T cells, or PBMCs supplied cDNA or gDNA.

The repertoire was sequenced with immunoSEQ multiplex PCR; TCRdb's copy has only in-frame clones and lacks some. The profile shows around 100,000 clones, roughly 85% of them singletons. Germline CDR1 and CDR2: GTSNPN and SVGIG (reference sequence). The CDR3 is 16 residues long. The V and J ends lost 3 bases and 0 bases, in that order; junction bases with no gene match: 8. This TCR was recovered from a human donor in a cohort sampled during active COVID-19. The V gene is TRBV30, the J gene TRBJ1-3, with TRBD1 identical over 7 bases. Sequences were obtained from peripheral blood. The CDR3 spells CAWRPGQLRSGNTIYF. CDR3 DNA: TGTGCCTGGAGGCCGGGACAGCTACGCTCTGGAAACACCATATATTTT.